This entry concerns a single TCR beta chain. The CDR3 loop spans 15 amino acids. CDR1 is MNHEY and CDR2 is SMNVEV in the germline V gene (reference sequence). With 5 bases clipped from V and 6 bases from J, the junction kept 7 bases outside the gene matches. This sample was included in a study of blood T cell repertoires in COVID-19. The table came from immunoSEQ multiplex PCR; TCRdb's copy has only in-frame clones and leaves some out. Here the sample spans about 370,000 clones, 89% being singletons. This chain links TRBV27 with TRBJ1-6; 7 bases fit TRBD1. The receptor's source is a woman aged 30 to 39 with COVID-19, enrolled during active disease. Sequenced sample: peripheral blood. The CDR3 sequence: CASSPRQGFNSPLHF. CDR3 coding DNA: TGTGCCAGCAGTCCCCGACAGGGATTTAATTCACCCCTCCACTTT.